This entry is about one T cell receptor (beta chain). This clone's antigen is unknown. The input lacks base qualities; no much larger clone sits a single base away. Using the deep immunoSEQ assay, TCR CDR3 regions were amplified from genomic DNA by multiplex PCR. Genomic DNA extracted from each cell subset was distributed evenly over all wells of several immunoSEQ 96-well plates, and each plate served as one replicate. Each replicate PCR for sorted subsets received around 200 ng genomic DNA, equal to about 30,000 T cell genomes. Purified libraries were measured with a Qubit 3.0 fluorometer, size-checked on a Bioanalyzer 2100, and measured again with the KAPA Library Quantification kit. A separate single-read 150-cycle Illumina NextSeq 550 flow cell was used to sequence each immunoSEQ 96-well plate. Regarding the original processing steps: Because only junctional sequences without quality scores were contained in the immunoSEQ output, filtering matching that applied to full-length reads could not be performed. To assign V/J genes and CDR3, sequences were annotated using PyIR, a Python wrapper for IgBLAST v1.9, with IMGT germline references. Reads were filtered out if the reads had weak V/J assignments (E-value above 1e-6), no CDR3, stop codons, out-of-frame junctions, or ambiguous translated residues. V3J clonotypes were defined by identical inferred V gene, J gene, and CDR3 amino acid sequence. The percentage overlap between two repertoires was calculated by dividing the number of shared unique clonotypes by the size of the smaller repertoire. Repertoire richness was assessed with RTK rarefaction, the Chao1 estimator, and Recon v2.1 estimates of unobserved clonotypes. Generation probabilities were computed with OLGA for all TCRbeta clonotypes obtained by the gDNA method from several donors. TCRdb's version of the immuneACCESS table is confined to in-frame rearrangements and falls short of the full clone set. An unresolved V gene accounts for under half of the shortfall where checked; the remainder is of unknown origin. V and J calls plus clone size are reproduced from that table; the DNA served to infer D and trimming. The sample yields about 1.1 million clones; roughly 74% were counted once. The ten largest clones capture 0.4% to 0.55% of the sample.

This sample is part of a study of shared clonotypes between healthy human individuals (dated by TCRdb to 2020 to 2021). At the level of the whole study: The cohort comprised two women and a few men aged 18 to 49 years. For each donor, CD4 naive and CD4 memory were each run on three plates, CD8 naive on two plates, and CD8 memory on one plate. To estimate repertoire size and how much clonotype sharing occurs between individuals, the study deeply sequenced the blood TCR repertoires of five or six healthy adults. Libraries were prepared and TCR repertoires were sequenced by different laboratories using diverse techniques, in order to increase sequencing depth and limit assay-specific biases. Per donor, leukapheresis produced somewhere between about 0.94 and 8.9 billion PBMCs. What the study reported, not specific to this receptor: Compared with non-shared clonotypes, clonotypes shared by all four sorted-subset donors had higher generation probabilities. Even with the large sequencing depth, rarefaction of the sorted-subset datasets indicated that sequencing was incomplete. Pairwise subsampling indicated that sequencing depth was expected to affect the degree of clonotype sharing among donors. Sampling was restricted to blood, and TCR repertoires in tissues likely differ from the TCR repertoires found in blood. Sharing across four donors was observed for around 5% of naive CD4, under 4% of naive CD8, 2% to 2.5% of memory CD4, and about 0.39% of memory CD8 clonotypes. Estimated clonotype richness was generally larger for naive than for memory subsets. The genetic and exposure-history diversity represented was limited by the small number of donors.

Donors were healthy HIV-negative adults with no recently reported acute infections or vaccinations. Every donor was a Caucasian adult living in Nashville, Tennessee, USA. CD4+ T cells were enriched by magnetic negative selection; naive cells were then positively selected on CD45RA, and the negative fraction formed the memory subset. Blood was obtained by leukapheresis, after which PBMCs were separated by Ficoll-Histopaque density gradient centrifugation and cryopreserved in liquid nitrogen vapor phase. Purity and quantity of every magnetically sorted T cell population were checked by analytical flow cytometry. Each sorted fraction had its genomic DNA isolated and then quantified by UV absorbance on a Nanodrop 2000c. The CDR3 starts with the cysteine, ends with the phenylalanine, and has 15 residues. The only DNA kept is the CDR3, 45 bases in frame from the first base. Cut back by 2 bases and 1 base, the V and J ends lie 8 bases apart. Per the germline V gene, KGHSH is the CDR1 and LQKENI is the CDR2.

The V gene is TRBV18 and the J gene is TRBJ1-4; TRBD1 might be the D gene, on 5 matching bases. Input material: memory CD4+ T cells from PBMCs. The cell subset or site label, as the study defines it: CD45RA-negative fraction. This clonotype was obtained from a man in his late teens or twenties in good health. Some clones in this sample may be carry-over from other donors' samples. The CDR3 reads as follows: CASSPGARTNEKLFF. Read as DNA, the sequence is TGTGCCAGCTCACCAGGGGCCAGAACTAATGAAAAACTGTTTTTT.